This TCR beta chain came from a study of cytomegalovirus exposure and HLA in healthy donors. Study-wide results and limits: TCR beta chains numbering 164 were designated cytomegalovirus-associated. As confirmed in vitro, a few CMV-associated chains were specific for CMV antigens. Most TCR sequences were uncommon, yet certain public TCRs appeared in many donors.

Regarding this clone: Antigen: not known.

The CDR3 consists of 15 residues. With 5 bases removed from V and 3 bases from J, the gap between germline ends came to 13 bases. Germline values: CDR1 LNHDA, CDR2 SQIVND (reference sequence). The repertoire was sequenced with immunoSEQ multiplex PCR; TCRdb's copy has only in-frame clones and lacks some. The sample yields 85,000 to 120,000 clones, less than 95% seen once. Sequencing was carried out using PBMCs. This TCR was recovered from a woman aged 18-29 years in good health and CMV-seronegative. The chain carries TRBV19 and TRBJ2-2; tentatively, D is TRBD2 (6 bases). The CDR3 protein is CASSPPGRDTGELFF. CDR3 sequence (DNA): TGTGCCAGTAGTCCCCCCGGGAGAGACACCGGGGAGCTGTTTTTT.